The source of this T cell receptor beta chain is a study of T cell responses to AZD1222 COVID-19 vaccine. General study findings and limits: A reported finding is that nearly half of spike-specific TCRs target unmutated variant regions. Among AZD1222 vaccinees, only six or seven were seropositive at baseline. Most donors were white British and more were female, and clonal diversity was possibly underestimated.

This clone was observed once. Its target is not known. V was shortened by 3 bases and J by 17 bases, with 13 bases between the two germline ends. Germline lookup yields CDR1 SNHLY and CDR2 FYNNEI. CDR3 size: 11 residues. Assay: immunoSEQ multiplex PCR; the TCRdb copy retains only in-frame clones and omits some. The table includes about 79,000 clones, roughly nine tenths detected once. Sequencing was performed on peripheral blood, taken on day 0 of MenACWY control vaccination. This receptor was obtained from an adult in good health. The chain uses TRBV2 and TRBJ1-4; no clear D gene. CDR3 loop: CASSEGGRGFF. The DNA for the CDR3 is TGTGCCAGCAGTGAGGGAGGTCGGGGATTTTTT.